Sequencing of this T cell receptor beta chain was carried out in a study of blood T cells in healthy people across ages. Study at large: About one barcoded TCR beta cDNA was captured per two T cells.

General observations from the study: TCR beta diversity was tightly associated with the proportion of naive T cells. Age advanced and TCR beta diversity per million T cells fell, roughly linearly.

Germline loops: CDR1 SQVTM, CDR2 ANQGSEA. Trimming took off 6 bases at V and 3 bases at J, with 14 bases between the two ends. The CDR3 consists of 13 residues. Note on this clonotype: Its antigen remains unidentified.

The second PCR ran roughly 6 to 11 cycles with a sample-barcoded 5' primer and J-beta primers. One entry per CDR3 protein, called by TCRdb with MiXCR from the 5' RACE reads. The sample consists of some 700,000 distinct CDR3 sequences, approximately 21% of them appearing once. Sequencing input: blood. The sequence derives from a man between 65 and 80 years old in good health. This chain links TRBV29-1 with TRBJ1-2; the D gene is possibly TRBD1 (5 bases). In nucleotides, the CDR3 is TGCAGCGTGGGGGGAGGAAGCGACTATGGCTACACCTTC. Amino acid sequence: CSVGGGSDYGYTF.